This paragraph reports one T cell receptor (beta chain). This clone has just one count. The target of this receptor is not known. No quality values exist for individual bases; no much larger clone is one base distant. This entry is derived from a study of shared clonotypes between healthy human individuals (TCRdb year 2020). In the study overall: A couple of women and three men aged 18 to 49 years were included in the cohort. For each donor, CD4 naive and CD4 memory were each run on three plates, CD8 naive on two plates, and CD8 memory on one plate. To estimate repertoire size and how much clonotypes are shared between individuals, the study performed deep sequencing of blood TCR repertoires from 4 to 6 healthy adults. To increase sequencing depth and limit assay-specific biases, TCR repertoire library preparation and sequencing were carried out by different laboratories using diverse techniques. Between about 0.8 and 9 billion PBMCs per donor were obtained by leukapheresis. On the study overall, not on this receptor specifically: Rarefaction of sorted-subset datasets indicated incomplete sequencing despite the large sequencing depth. Sampling was restricted to blood, and TCR repertoires in tissues likely differ from the TCR repertoires found in blood. Pairwise subsampling led to the expectation that sequencing depth would affect the degree of clonotype sharing among donors. Sharing across a handful of donors was observed for approximately 5% of naive CD4, 3.5% of naive CD8, around 2.5% of memory CD4, and around 0.42% of memory CD8 clonotypes. Because the study included only a small number of donors, the genetic and exposure-history diversity represented was limited. Estimated clonotype richness was generally larger for naive than for memory subsets. Compared with non-shared clonotypes, the clonotypes found in all four sorted-subset donors had higher generation probabilities.

The donors were healthy, HIV-negative adults who had no recently reported acute infections or vaccinations. Every donor was a Caucasian adult living in Nashville, Tennessee, USA. CD4+ T cells were enriched by magnetic negative selection; naive cells were then positively selected on CD45RA, and the negative fraction formed the memory subset. Blood was obtained by leukapheresis, after which PBMCs were separated by Ficoll-Histopaque density gradient centrifugation and cryopreserved in liquid nitrogen vapor phase. Analytical flow cytometry was used to check the purity and quantity of every magnetically sorted T cell population. Genomic DNA was isolated from every sorted fraction and measured by UV absorbance on a Nanodrop 2000c. V is cut by 0 bases and J by 4 bases, and the space between the germline ends is 13 bases. Per the germline V gene, MGHRA is the CDR1 and YSYEKL is the CDR2. The CDR3, from cysteine to phenylalanine, totals 16 residues. Only the CDR3 region is kept as DNA, spanning 48 bases read in frame from base 1.

Using the deep immunoSEQ assay, TCR CDR3 regions were amplified from genomic DNA by multiplex PCR. Extracted genomic DNA from each cell subset was distributed evenly across all wells of several immunoSEQ 96-well plates, and each plate was treated as a replicate. For sorted subsets, approximately 210 ng of genomic DNA, equivalent to some 30,000 T cell genomes, went into each replicate PCR. Purified libraries were measured with a Qubit 3.0 fluorometer, size-checked on a Bioanalyzer 2100, and measured again with the KAPA Library Quantification kit. Every immunoSEQ 96-well plate was sequenced on a separate single-read 150-cycle Illumina NextSeq 550 flow cell. The source study handled its data this way. Because the immunoSEQ output held only junctional sequences and lacked quality scores, the filtering could not match the filtering applied to full-length reads. To assign V/J genes and CDR3, sequences were annotated using PyIR, a Python wrapper for IgBLAST v1.9, with IMGT germline references. Reads were filtered out if the reads had weak V/J assignments (E-value above 1e-6), no CDR3, stop codons, out-of-frame junctions, or ambiguous translated residues. A V3J clonotype was defined by an identical inferred V gene, J gene, and CDR3 amino acid sequence. To compute the percentage overlap between repertoires, the number of shared unique clonotypes was divided by the size of the smaller repertoire. RTK rarefaction, the Chao1 estimator, and Recon v2.1 estimates of unobserved clonotypes were used to assess repertoire richness. Generation probabilities were computed with OLGA for all TCRbeta clonotypes obtained by the gDNA method from a handful of donors. TCRdb provides this immuneACCESS table in a form limited to in-frame rearrangements. Some clones are lacking; in checked studies, under half of them reflect an unresolved V gene, and why the rest are absent is not known. V and J calls and clone size are given by that table; D and trimming were obtained from the DNA. The table for this sample lists around 700,000 clones; around 72% of them were counted only once. The ten largest clones add up to roughly 1.8% of the sample.

Sequences were obtained from memory CD4+ T cells sorted from blood. The label giving this sample's cell subset or site can be read as: CD45RA-negative fraction. The sequence came from a woman aged 30 to 39 in good health. Recombination linked TRBV4-1 to TRBJ2-1; D gene: possibly TRBD2, on 6 matching bases. The DNA sequence is given as TGCGCCAGCAGCCAAGATAGGGTAGCGGTATACAATGAGCAGTTCTTC. It translates to CASSQDRVAVYNEQFF.